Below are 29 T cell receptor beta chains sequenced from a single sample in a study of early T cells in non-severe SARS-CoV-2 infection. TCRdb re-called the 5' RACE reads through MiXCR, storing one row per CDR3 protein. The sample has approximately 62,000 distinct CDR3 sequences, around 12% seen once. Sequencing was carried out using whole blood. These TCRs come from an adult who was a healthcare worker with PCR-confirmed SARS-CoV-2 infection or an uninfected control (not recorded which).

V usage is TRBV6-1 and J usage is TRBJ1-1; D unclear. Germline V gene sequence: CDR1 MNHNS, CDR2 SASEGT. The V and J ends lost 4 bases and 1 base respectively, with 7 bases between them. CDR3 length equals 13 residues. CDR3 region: CASSVNTNTEAFF. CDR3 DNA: TGTGCCAGCAGTGTAAATACGAACACTGAAGCTTTCTTT.

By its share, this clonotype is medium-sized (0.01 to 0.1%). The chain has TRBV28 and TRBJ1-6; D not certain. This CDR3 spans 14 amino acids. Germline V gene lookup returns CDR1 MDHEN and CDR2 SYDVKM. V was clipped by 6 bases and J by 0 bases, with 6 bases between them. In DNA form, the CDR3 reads TGTGCCAGCAGCGGGAGCTCCTATAATTCACCCCTCCACTTT. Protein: CASSGSSYNSPLHF.

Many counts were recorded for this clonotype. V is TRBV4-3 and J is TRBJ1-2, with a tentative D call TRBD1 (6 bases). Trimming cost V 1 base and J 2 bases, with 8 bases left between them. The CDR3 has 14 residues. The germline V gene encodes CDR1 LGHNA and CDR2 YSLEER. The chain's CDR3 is CASSQGGPNYGYTF. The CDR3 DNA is TGCGCCAGCAGCCAAGGGGGGCCCAACTATGGCTACACCTTC.

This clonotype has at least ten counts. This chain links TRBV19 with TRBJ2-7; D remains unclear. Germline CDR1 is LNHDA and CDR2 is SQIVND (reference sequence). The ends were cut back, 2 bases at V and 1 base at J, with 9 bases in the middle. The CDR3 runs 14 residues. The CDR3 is CASSIIPDSYEQYF. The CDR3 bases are TGTGCCAGTAGTATAATCCCGGATTCCTACGAGCAGTACTTC.

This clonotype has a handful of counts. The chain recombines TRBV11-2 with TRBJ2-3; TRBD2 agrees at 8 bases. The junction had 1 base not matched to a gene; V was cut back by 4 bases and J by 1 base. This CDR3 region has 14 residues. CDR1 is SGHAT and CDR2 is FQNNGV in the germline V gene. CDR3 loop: CASSSGGGTDTQYF. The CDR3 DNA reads TGTGCCAGCAGCTCGGGGGGGGGCACAGATACGCAGTATTTT.

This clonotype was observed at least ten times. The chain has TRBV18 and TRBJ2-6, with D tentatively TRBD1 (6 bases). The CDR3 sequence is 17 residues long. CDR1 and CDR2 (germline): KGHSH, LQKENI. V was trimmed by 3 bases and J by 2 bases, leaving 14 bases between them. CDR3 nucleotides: TGTGCCAGCTCACCGAAGGACAGAGCTGCTGGGGCCAACGTCCTGACTTTC. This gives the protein CASSPKDRAAGANVLTF.

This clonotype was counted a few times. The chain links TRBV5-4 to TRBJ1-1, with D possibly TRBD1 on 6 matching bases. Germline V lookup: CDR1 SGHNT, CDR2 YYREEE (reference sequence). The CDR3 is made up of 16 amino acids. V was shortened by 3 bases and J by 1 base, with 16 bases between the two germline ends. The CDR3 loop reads CASSSALGQSNTEAFF. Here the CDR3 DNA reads TGTGCCAGCAGCTCCGCGCTCGGACAGTCGAACACTGAAGCTTTCTTT.

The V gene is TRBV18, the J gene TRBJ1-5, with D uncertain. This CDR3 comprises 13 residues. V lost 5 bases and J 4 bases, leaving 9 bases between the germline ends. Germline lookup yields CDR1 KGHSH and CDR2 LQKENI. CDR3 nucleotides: TGTGCCAGCTCATCGTCGAGTAATCAGCCCCAGCATTTT. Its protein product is CASSSSSNQPQHF.

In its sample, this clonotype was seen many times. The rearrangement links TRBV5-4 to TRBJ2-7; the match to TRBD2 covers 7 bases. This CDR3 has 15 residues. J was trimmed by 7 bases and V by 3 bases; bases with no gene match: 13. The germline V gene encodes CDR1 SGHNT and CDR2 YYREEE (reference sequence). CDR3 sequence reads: CASSSGWAGAREQYF. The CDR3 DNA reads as TGTGCCAGCAGCTCGGGTTGGGCGGGAGCGAGGGAGCAGTACTTC.

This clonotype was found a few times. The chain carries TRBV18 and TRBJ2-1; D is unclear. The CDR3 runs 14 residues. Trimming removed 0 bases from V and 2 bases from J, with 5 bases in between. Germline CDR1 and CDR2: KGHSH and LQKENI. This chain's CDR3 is CASSPPSPYNEQFF. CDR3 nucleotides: TGTGCCAGCTCACCACCGAGCCCCTACAATGAGCAGTTCTTC.

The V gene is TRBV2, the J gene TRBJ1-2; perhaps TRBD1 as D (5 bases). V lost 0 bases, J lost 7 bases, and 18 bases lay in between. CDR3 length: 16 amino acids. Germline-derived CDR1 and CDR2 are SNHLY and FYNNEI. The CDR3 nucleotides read TGTGCCAGCAGTGAAGCGTTGAAGTCAGGGAGGAGTGGCTACACCTTC. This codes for CASSEALKSGRSGYTF.

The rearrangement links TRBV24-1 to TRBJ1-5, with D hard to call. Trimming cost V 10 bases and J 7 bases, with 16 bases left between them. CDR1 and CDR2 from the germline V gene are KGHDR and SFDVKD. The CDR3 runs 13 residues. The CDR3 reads CATAHGSRQPQHF. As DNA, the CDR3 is TGTGCCACAGCTCATGGTTCTCGGCAGCCCCAGCATTTT.

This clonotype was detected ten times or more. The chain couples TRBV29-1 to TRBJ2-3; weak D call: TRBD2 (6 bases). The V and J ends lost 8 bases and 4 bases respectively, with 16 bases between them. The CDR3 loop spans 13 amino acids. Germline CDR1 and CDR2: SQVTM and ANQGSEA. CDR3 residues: CSTGLSGADTQYF. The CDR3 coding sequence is TGCAGCACGGGCTTGTCGGGGGCAGATACGCAGTATTTT.

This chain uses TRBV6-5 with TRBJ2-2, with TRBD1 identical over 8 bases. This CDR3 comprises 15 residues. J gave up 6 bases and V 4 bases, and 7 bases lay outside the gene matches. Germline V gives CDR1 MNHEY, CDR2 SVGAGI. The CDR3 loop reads CASSSPTGVSGELFF. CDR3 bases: TGTGCCAGCAGTTCCCCGACAGGGGTGTCCGGGGAGCTGTTTTTT.

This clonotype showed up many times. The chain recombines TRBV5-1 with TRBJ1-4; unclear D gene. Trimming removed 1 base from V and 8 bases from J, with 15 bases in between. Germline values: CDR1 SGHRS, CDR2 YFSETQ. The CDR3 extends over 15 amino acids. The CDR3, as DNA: TGCGCCAGCAGCTTGCTCTCGATGCCGGGGGAAAAACTGTTTTTT. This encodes CASSLLSMPGEKLFF.

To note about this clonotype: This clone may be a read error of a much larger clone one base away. Here the CDR3 DNA reads TGTGCCAGCAGTTTGAGGCAGGGGCTAGCCAAAAGCATTCAGTACTTC. The encoded protein is CASSLRQGLAKSIQYF. V gene TRBV28 combines with J gene TRBJ2-4; the D gene is possibly TRBD1 (6 bases). Per germline, CDR1 MDHEN and CDR2 SYDVKM. The CDR3 runs to 16 residues.

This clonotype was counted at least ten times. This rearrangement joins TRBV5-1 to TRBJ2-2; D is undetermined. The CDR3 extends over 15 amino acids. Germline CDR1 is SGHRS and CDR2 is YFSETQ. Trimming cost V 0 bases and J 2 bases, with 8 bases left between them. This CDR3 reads CASSLGVVNTGELFF. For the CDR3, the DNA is TGCGCCAGCAGCTTGGGTGTAGTAAACACCGGGGAGCTGTTTTTT.

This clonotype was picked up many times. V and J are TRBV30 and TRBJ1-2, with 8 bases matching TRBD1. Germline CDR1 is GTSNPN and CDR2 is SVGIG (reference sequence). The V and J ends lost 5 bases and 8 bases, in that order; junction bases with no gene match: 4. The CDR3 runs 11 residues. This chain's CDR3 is CAWATGAGYTF. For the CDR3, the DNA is TGTGCCTGGGCGACAGGGGCCGGCTACACCTTC.

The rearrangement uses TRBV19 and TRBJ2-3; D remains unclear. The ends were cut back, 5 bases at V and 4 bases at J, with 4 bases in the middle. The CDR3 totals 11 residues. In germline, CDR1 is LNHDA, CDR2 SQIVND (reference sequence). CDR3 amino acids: CASSVADTQYF. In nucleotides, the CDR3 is TGTGCCAGTAGTGTGGCAGATACGCAGTATTTT.

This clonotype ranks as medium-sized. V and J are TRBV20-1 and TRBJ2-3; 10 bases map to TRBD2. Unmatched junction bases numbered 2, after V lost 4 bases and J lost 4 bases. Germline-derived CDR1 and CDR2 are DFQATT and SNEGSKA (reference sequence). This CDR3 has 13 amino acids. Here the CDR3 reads CSATSGGADTQYF. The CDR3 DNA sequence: TGCAGTGCTACTAGCGGGGGAGCAGATACGCAGTATTTT.

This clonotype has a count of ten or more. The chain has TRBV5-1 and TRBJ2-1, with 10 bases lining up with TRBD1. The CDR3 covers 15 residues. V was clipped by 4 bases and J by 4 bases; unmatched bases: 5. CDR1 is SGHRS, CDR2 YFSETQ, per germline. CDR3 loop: CASSMGTGEYNEQFF. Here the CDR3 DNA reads TGCGCCAGCAGCATGGGGACAGGGGAGTACAATGAGCAGTTCTTC.

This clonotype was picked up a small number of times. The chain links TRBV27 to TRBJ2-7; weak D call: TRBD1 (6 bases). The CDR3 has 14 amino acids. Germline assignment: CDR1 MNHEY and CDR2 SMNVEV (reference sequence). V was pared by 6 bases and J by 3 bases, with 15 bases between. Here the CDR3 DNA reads TGTGCCAGCAGCCCAGGGACATCTTACTACGAGCAGTACTTC. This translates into CASSPGTSYYEQYF.

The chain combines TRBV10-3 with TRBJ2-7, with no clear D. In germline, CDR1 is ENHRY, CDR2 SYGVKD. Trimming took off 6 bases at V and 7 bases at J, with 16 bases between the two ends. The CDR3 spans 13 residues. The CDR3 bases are TGTGCCATCAGCCCGAACACAATAATGGAGCAGTACTTC. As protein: CAISPNTIMEQYF.

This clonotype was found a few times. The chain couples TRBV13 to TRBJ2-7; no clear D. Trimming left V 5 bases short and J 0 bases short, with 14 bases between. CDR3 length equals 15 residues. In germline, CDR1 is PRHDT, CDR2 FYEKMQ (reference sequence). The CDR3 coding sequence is TGTGCCAGCAGCCGTCTCACGCCGAGCTCCTACGAGCAGTACTTC. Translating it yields CASSRLTPSSYEQYF.

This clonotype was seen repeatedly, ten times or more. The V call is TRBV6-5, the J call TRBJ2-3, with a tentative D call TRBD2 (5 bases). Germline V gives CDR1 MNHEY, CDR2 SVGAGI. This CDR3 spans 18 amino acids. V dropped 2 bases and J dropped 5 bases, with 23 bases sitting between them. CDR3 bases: TGTGCCAGCAGTTACGAGGTCGAGGCTGTGTCCGGGAAAGATACGCAGTATTTT. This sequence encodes CASSYEVEAVSGKDTQYF.

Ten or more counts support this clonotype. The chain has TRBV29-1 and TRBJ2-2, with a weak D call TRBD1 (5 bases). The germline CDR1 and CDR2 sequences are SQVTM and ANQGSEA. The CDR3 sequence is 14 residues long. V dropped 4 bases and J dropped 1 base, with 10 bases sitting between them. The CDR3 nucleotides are TGCAGCGTTGTCCTACAGGAGAACACCGGGGAGCTGTTTTTT. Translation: CSVVLQENTGELFF.

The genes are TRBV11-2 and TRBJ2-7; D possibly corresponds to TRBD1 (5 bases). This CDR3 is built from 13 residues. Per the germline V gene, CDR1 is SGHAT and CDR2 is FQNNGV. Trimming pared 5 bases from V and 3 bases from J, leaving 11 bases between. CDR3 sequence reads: CASSTRVFYEQYF. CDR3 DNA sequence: TGTGCCAGCAGCACCAGGGTATTCTACGAGCAGTACTTC.

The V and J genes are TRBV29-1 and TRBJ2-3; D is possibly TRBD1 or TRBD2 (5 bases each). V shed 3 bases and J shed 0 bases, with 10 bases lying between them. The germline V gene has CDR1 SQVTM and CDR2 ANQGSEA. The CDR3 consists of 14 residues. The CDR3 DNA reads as TGCAGCGTTGAGGGGGACCTGAGCACAGATACGCAGTATTTT. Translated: CSVEGDLSTDTQYF.

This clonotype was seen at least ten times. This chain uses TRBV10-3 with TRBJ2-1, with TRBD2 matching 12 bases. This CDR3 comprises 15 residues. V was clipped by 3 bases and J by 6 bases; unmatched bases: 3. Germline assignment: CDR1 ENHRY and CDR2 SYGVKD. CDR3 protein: CAISDRTSGINEQFF. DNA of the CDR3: TGTGCCATCAGTGATAGGACTAGCGGGATCAATGAGCAGTTCTTC.